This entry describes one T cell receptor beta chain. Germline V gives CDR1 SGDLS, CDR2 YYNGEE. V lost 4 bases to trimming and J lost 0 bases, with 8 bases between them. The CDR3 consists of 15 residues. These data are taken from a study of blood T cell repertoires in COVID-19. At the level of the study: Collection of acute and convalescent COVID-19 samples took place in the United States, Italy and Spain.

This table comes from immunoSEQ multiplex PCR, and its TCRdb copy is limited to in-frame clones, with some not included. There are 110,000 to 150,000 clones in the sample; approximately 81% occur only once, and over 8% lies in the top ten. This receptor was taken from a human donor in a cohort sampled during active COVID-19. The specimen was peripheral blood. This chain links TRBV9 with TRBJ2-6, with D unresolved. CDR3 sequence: CASSPGDSGANVLTF. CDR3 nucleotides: TGTGCCAGCAGCCCTGGAGACTCTGGGGCCAACGTCCTGACTTTC.